This T cell receptor beta chain was observed in a study of T cell responses to AZD1222 COVID-19 vaccine. Findings of the study overall: In a largely white British group with more females than males, clonal diversity was possibly underestimated. Baseline serostatus was positive in only six AZD1222 recipients.

Clones were sequenced by immunoSEQ multiplex PCR, and TCRdb holds only the in-frame ones, with some missing. Of 150,000 to 200,000 clones listed, less than 95% are singletons. Of note for this clone: The antigen remains undetermined.

The receptor's source is an adult who received the AZD1222 COVID-19 vaccine. The sequencing used peripheral blood, collected 28 days after the second AZD1222 dose.

CDR3 coding DNA: TGTGCCGCAGGGGCGAATCAGCCCCAGCATTTT. It yields the protein CAAGANQPQHF. The chain is built from TRBV28 and TRBJ1-5, with D perhaps TRBD1 (6 bases). V gave up 11 bases and J gave up 4 bases, with 9 bases separating them. CDR1 is MDHEN and CDR2 is SYDVKM in the germline V gene. This CDR3 has 11 amino acids.